The present TCR beta chain was sequenced within a study of technical replicates of blood from a few donors. Data came from immunoSEQ multiplex PCR; TCRdb stores just in-frame clones and leaves some out. The sample includes approximately 89,000 clones, 94% of them seen just once. The V gene lost 2 bases and the J gene lost 1 base, with 12 bases spanning the gap. CDR1 is GTSNPN and CDR2 is SVGIG in the germline V gene (reference sequence). The CDR3 runs to 14 residues. Sequenced input: T cells isolated from PBMCs. This clonotype was obtained from a human donor in good health. J is TRBJ2-7 and V is TRBV30; D is possibly TRBD2 (7 bases). The CDR3 DNA sequence: TGTGCCTGGAGTCTGGGGGGGCCTTCCTACGAGCAGTACTTC. Its translation is CAWSLGGPSYEQYF.